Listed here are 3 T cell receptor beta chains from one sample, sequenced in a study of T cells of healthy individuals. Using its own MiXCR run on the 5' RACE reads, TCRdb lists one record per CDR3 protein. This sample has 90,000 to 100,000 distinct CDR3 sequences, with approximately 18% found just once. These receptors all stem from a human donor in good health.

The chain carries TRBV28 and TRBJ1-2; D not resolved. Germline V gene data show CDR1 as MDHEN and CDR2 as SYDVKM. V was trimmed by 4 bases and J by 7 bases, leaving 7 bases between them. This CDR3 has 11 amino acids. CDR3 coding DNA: TGTGCCAGCAGTTCATTATTTGGCTACACCTTC. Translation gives CASSSLFGYTF.

The CDR3 protein is CASSLARLAGDKNIQYF. The CDR3 coding sequence is TGTGCCAGCAGCTTGGCGAGGCTAGCGGGCGATAAAAACATTCAGTACTTC. The chain joins TRBV5-6 to TRBJ2-4, with TRBD2 identical over 8 bases. Germline trimming cut 0 bases from V and 4 bases from J; bases unmatched to any gene: 9. The CDR3 has 17 amino acids. Per the germline V gene, CDR1 is SGHDT and CDR2 is YYEEEE.

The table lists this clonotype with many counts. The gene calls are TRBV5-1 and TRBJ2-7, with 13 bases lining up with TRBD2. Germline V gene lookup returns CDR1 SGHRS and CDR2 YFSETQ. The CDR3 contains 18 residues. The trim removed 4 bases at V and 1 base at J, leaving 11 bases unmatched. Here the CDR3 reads CASSLYGTSGADSYEQYF. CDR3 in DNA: TGCGCCAGCAGCCTATATGGGACTAGCGGGGCCGATTCCTACGAGCAGTACTTC.